The subject of this entry is one TCR beta chain. The antigen is unknown. This record comes from a study of cytomegalovirus exposure and HLA in healthy donors. Study-level points and caveats: Cytomegalovirus status, reportedly, was diagnosed with high specificity and sensitivity by the classifier. Later analysis identified a missense DCLRE1C variant that was linked to TCR beta V- and J-gene trimming.

The PCR made use of 60 Vbeta and 13 Jbeta primers. Authors' analysis steps: The authors later counted about 80 million unique TCR beta chains, some 10 million of them shared. Sequencing was performed with immunoSEQ multiplex PCR; in TCRdb, only in-frame clones are kept and a portion is missing. V and J calls and clone size follow that table, whereas D and trimming were derived from the DNA. Found here are about 140,000 clones, approximately 84% of them singletons; the top ten hold 1.4% to 1.5%. V lost 2 bases and J lost 2, with 10 bases in between. This CDR3 spans 14 amino acids. Germline-derived CDR1 and CDR2 are SGDLS and YYNGEE.

The sequenced material came from PBMCs. The chain recombines TRBV9 with TRBJ2-5; D perhaps matches TRBD1 (5 bases). The source is a man aged 25-40 years in good health and CMV-seropositive. In nucleotides, the CDR3 is TGTGCCAGCAGCGTGGGGCAGACTCAAGAGACCCAGTACTTC. Amino acids: CASSVGQTQETQYF.